The next 11 T cell receptor beta chains were all read from a single sample in a study of T-cell reconstitution after alpha-beta-depleted transplantation in children. It was with unique molecular identifiers that the TCRbeta library was prepared. MiXCR was run by TCRdb on the PCR reads, yielding one entry per CDR3 protein. The sample includes over 550,000 distinct CDR3 sequences, roughly 10% of them seen just once. Sequencing was performed on PBMCs from the stem cell graft donor, taken from the stem cell graft. Receptor source: a human donor who donated a stem cell graft to a child with acute myeloid leukemia.

There are many counts of this clonotype. This chain links TRBV7-2 with TRBJ2-3, with TRBD2 identical over 13 bases. The CDR3 runs 15 residues. CDR1 and CDR2 from the germline V gene are SGHTA and FQGNSA. Trimming at V came to 5 bases and at J to 5 bases, leaving 4 bases not matched to a gene. For the CDR3, the DNA is TGTGCCAGCAGCCCGTGGACTAGCGGGAGAGATACGCAGTATTTT. It translates to CASSPWTSGRDTQYF. The full variable domain, with the rest looked up from reference TRBV7-2 and TRBJ2-3, is GAGVSQSPSNKVTEKGKDVELRCDPISGHTALYWYRQSLGQGLEFLIYFQGNSAPDKSGLPSDRFSAERTGGSVSTLTIQRTQQEDSAVYLCASSPWTSGRDTQYFGPGTRLTVL.

The V and J genes are TRBV7-9 and TRBJ2-1, with 7 bases lining up with TRBD2. This CDR3 has 14 amino acids. The V gene's germline CDR1 is SEHNR and CDR2 FQNEAQ (reference sequence). Losses at the gene ends were 5 bases for V and 8 bases for J; bases not matched to a gene: 9. The CDR3 spells CASSLGTTFDEQFF. CDR3 coding DNA: TGTGCCAGCAGCCTAGGGACTACTTTCGATGAGCAGTTCTTC.

The genes are TRBV29-1 and TRBJ1-2; D possibly corresponds to TRBD1 (6 bases). CDR1 is SQVTM, CDR2 ANQGSEA, per germline. Trimming shortened V by 6 bases and J by 4 bases, and 18 bases separated the two germline ends. The CDR3 has 14 residues. CDR3 loop: CSVNRGADSYGYTF. The DNA of the CDR3 is TGCAGCGTCAACCGGGGGGCTGATAGCTATGGCTACACCTTC.

The chain employs TRBV19 and TRBJ2-2, with D maybe TRBD2 (7 bases). Germline CDR1 LNHDA, CDR2 SQIVND (reference sequence). The germline V and J ends were trimmed by 9 bases and 4 bases, with 18 bases remaining between them. This CDR3 is built from 15 residues. DNA for the CDR3: TGTGCCAGCAGGGGAGGGGAAAGAGTCACCGGGGAGCTGTTTTTT. It yields the protein CASRGGERVTGELFF.

Ten or more counts support this clonotype. The chain employs TRBV20-1 and TRBJ2-3, with 8 bases aligning to TRBD1. CDR1 is DFQATT and CDR2 is SNEGSKA in the germline V gene (reference sequence). The junction had 12 bases not matched to a gene; V was cut back by 5 bases and J by 2 bases. The length of the CDR3 is 16 residues. The DNA for the CDR3 is TGCAGTGCTGAAAAACTGACAGGGGAAATCACAGATACGCAGTATTTT. Residues: CSAEKLTGEITDTQYF.

This clonotype occurred many times. The rearrangement uses TRBV20-1 and TRBJ2-5, with D perhaps matching TRBD1 (6 bases). V shed 6 bases and J shed 2 bases, with 10 bases lying between them. The CDR3 loop spans 12 amino acids. Germline V CDR1 and CDR2: DFQATT, SNEGSKA (reference sequence). The CDR3 protein is CSANGQQETQYF. DNA for the CDR3: TGCAGTGCAAACGGACAGCAAGAGACCCAGTACTTC.

The chain carries TRBV5-1 and TRBJ2-7; 9 nucleotides match TRBD2. CDR1 is SGHRS, CDR2 YFSETQ, per germline. The CDR3 runs 15 residues. V shed 0 bases, J shed 6 bases, and the junction held 7 bases outside the gene matches. CDR3 sequence: CASSLAGAGGGEQYF. CDR3 nucleotides: TGCGCCAGCAGCTTGGCCGGAGCGGGAGGTGGCGAGCAGTACTTC.

The rearrangement uses TRBV20-1 and TRBJ2-5, with D tentatively TRBD2 (6 bases). V shed 1 base and J shed 5 bases, with 20 bases lying between them. Germline values: CDR1 DFQATT, CDR2 SNEGSKA (reference sequence). The CDR3 loop spans 16 amino acids. CDR3 protein: CSARGQGRVGGETQYF. The CDR3 region has the DNA TGCAGTGCTAGAGGGCAAGGCAGGGTTGGGGGGGAGACCCAGTACTTC.

This chain uses TRBV7-2 with TRBJ1-4; D perhaps matches TRBD1 (5 bases). The V gene's germline CDR1 is SGHTA and CDR2 FQGNSA. This CDR3 has 15 residues. The ends were cut back, 5 bases at V and 8 bases at J, with 18 bases in the middle. The CDR3 here is CASSPTGSKGEKLFF. The DNA for the CDR3 is TGTGCCAGCAGCCCAACCGGCTCAAAGGGGGAAAAACTGTTTTTT.

The V and J genes are TRBV27 and TRBJ2-3; no clear D gene. V dropped 6 bases and J dropped 2 bases, with 9 bases sitting between them. Germline V gene lookup returns CDR1 MNHEY and CDR2 SMNVEV (reference sequence). This CDR3 is 13 amino acids long. In nucleotides, the CDR3 is TGTGCCAGCAGATGGGCCCCCACAGATACGCAGTATTTT. It is translated as CASRWAPTDTQYF.

This clonotype appeared a few times. The chain has TRBV7-9 and TRBJ2-2; TRBD2 might be the D (6 bases). CDR1 is SEHNR, CDR2 FQNEAQ, per germline (reference sequence). CDR3 length equals 14 residues. V was cut by 7 bases and J by 7 bases, with 16 bases left in between. The CDR3 region is CASTGLAMVGELFF. For the CDR3, the DNA is TGTGCCAGCACCGGGCTAGCGATGGTCGGGGAGCTGTTTTTT.